The 32 T cell receptor beta chains listed next were all sequenced from one sample in a study of shared clonotypes between healthy human individuals. TCRdb's copy holds only in-frame clones and misses some; the assay was immunoSEQ multiplex PCR. Of 1,100,000 or so clones listed, about four fifths are singletons. Sequencing used memory CD4+ T cells from PBMCs. The sample's subset: CD45RA-negative fraction. The receptors originated from a young man in good health. Some clones in this sample may be carry-over from other donors' samples.

The table lists this clone with a few counts. V is TRBV6-1 and J is TRBJ1-5; TRBD1 might be the D (5 bases). The CDR3 length is 14 residues. Between the trimmed V and J ends, which lost 7 bases and 4 bases, there was a span of 14 bases. Per the germline V gene, CDR1 is MNHNS and CDR2 is SASEGT. Here the CDR3 DNA reads TGTGCCAGCATCATGGACACAGAGAATCAGCCCCAGCATTTT. It specifies CASIMDTENQPQHF.

This clone was detected many times. The gene calls are TRBV6-5 and TRBJ2-4, with unresolved D. The V and J ends lost 5 bases and 2 bases respectively, with 10 bases between them. Germline CDR1 is MNHEY and CDR2 is SVGAGI. This CDR3 region has 14 residues. The CDR3 nucleotides read TGTGCCAGCAGTCCAGGCAGCCCCAAAAACATTCAGTACTTC. This gives the protein CASSPGSPKNIQYF.

The V call is TRBV5-1, the J call TRBJ2-3, with TRBD2 matching over 7 bases. The CDR3 runs 19 residues. Trimming removed 1 base from V and 0 bases from J; junction bases left unmatched: 14. The germline gives CDR1 SGHRS, CDR2 YFSETQ. The CDR3 nucleotides read TGCGCCAGCAGCTTGCAATTGACTAGCAGAAGCGAAAGCACAGATACGCAGTATTTT. It yields the protein CASSLQLTSRSESTDTQYF.

The rearrangement uses TRBV28 and TRBJ2-1; 9 bases align to TRBD2. This CDR3 is 18 amino acids long. V lost 6 bases and J lost 0; bases outside the gene matches: 12. Germline V lookup: CDR1 MDHEN, CDR2 SYDVKM. CDR3 residues: CASRSETSGASSYNEQFF. As DNA, the CDR3 is TGTGCCAGCAGGTCCGAGACTAGCGGAGCGAGCTCCTACAATGAGCAGTTCTTC.

This clone is a singleton in its sample. The rearrangement uses TRBV5-1 and TRBJ1-3; D is perhaps TRBD1 (6 bases). Per the germline V gene, CDR1 is SGHRS and CDR2 is YFSETQ. The CDR3 loop spans 14 amino acids. V was clipped by 4 bases and J by 0 bases, with 8 bases between them. CDR3 nucleotides: TGCGCCAGCAGCGAGGACAGCTCTGGAAACACCATATATTTT. It codes for CASSEDSSGNTIYF.

The table lists this clone with many counts. V and J are TRBV7-2 and TRBJ2-7; TRBD2 matches 12 bases. The length of the CDR3 is 14 residues. V dropped 8 bases and J dropped 6; count of bases not matched to a gene: 8. CDR1 SGHTA and CDR2 FQGNSA come from the germline V gene. The CDR3 here is CASGRLAGVSEQYF. CDR3 sequence (DNA): TGTGCCAGCGGTAGACTAGCGGGAGTGAGCGAGCAGTACTTC. The complete variable domain, with remaining parts taken from reference TRBV7-2 and TRBJ2-7, reads GAGVSQSPSNKVTEKGKDVELRCDPISGHTALYWYRQSLGQGLEFLIYFQGNSAPDKSGLPSDRFSAERTGGSVSTLTIQRTQQEDSAVYLCASGRLAGVSEQYFGPGTRLTVT.

V usage is TRBV4-2 and J usage is TRBJ1-6; D may be TRBD1 (6 bases). This CDR3 region has 17 residues. The germline V gene encodes CDR1 LGHNA and CDR2 YNFKEQ. The germline V and J ends were trimmed by 0 bases and 7 bases, with 16 bases remaining between them. The DNA for the CDR3 is TGTGCCAGCAGCCAAGATTATTGGCGGGGGGCCAATTCACCCCTCCACTTT. It specifies CASSQDYWRGANSPLHF.

The chain links TRBV5-6 to TRBJ2-3; D is unresolved. Trimming stripped 0 bases from V and 4 bases from J, with 9 bases between. This CDR3 region has 14 residues. CDR1 and CDR2 from the germline V gene are SGHDT and YYEEEE. Here the CDR3 reads CASSLELGPDTQYF. The CDR3 coding sequence is TGTGCCAGCAGCTTGGAGCTAGGACCAGATACGCAGTATTTT. The whole variable domain, remainder taken from reference TRBV5-6 and TRBJ2-3, is DAGVTQSPTHLIKTRGQQVTLRCSPKSGHDTVSWYQQALGQGPQFIFQYYEEEERQRGNFPDRFSGHQFPNYSSELNVNALLLGDSALYLCASSLELGPDTQYFGPGTRLTVL.

This clone showed up just once. The rearrangement links TRBV27 to TRBJ2-1, with TRBD1 matching 8 bases. Germline V gene lookup returns CDR1 MNHEY and CDR2 SMNVEV (reference sequence). V shed 3 bases, J shed 0 bases, and the junction held 13 bases outside the gene matches. CDR3 length: 19 amino acids. Written as DNA, the CDR3 is TGTGCCAGCAGTTTTTCCAGGGGGCGTCGCGGGATCTCCTACAATGAGCAGTTCTTC. The encoded protein is CASSFSRGRRGISYNEQFF.

J is TRBJ2-5 and V is TRBV18, with D tentatively TRBD1 or TRBD2 (5 bases each). The germline V gene has CDR1 KGHSH and CDR2 LQKENI. The V end was cut by 6 bases, the J end by 1 base, with 6 bases between. CDR3 length: 12 amino acids. This CDR3 is CASSGGQETQYF. The CDR3 DNA is TGTGCCAGCTCTGGGGGCCAAGAGACCCAGTACTTC.

This chain's CDR3 is CASSQPGQFNTEAFF. In DNA form, the CDR3 reads TGCGCCAGCAGCCAACCGGGACAGTTTAACACTGAAGCTTTCTTT. This rearrangement joins TRBV4-1 to TRBJ1-1; TRBD1 aligns across 7 bases. Germline loops: CDR1 MGHRA, CDR2 YSYEKL. V lost 2 bases and J lost 2; bases outside the gene matches: 5. There are 15 residues in the CDR3.

This chain uses TRBV28 with TRBJ2-7; 10 nucleotides match TRBD2. V dropped 2 bases and J dropped 2; count of bases not matched to a gene: 12. This CDR3 has 18 amino acids. Per germline, CDR1 MDHEN and CDR2 SYDVKM. Here the CDR3 reads CASSLDRGLALKTYEQYF. The CDR3 DNA reads TGTGCCAGCAGTTTAGATAGGGGACTAGCGCTAAAAACCTACGAGCAGTACTTC.

CDR3 region: CATSRTNTGELFF. The CDR3 region has the DNA TGTGCCACCAGCAGAACGAACACCGGGGAGCTGTTTTTT. This chain links TRBV15 with TRBJ2-2; D remains ambiguous. The ends were cut back, 2 bases at V and 0 bases at J, with 1 base in the middle. CDR1 and CDR2 from the germline V gene are LNHNV and YYDKDF (reference sequence). The CDR3 sequence is 13 residues long.

The genes are TRBV10-3 and TRBJ2-1, with a possible D match to TRBD1 (6 bases). This CDR3 region has 13 residues. Trimming cost V 10 bases and J 4 bases, with 14 bases left between them. The germline gives CDR1 ENHRY, CDR2 SYGVKD. The CDR3 sequence is CATRGRHYNEQFF. The DNA of the CDR3 is TGTGCCACCAGGGGACGGCATTACAATGAGCAGTTCTTC.

This chain joins TRBV5-1 and TRBJ2-1; D perhaps matches TRBD2 (5 bases). Germline assignment: CDR1 SGHRS and CDR2 YFSETQ. The V end lost 0 bases, the J end lost 8 bases, and 12 bases lay between the germline ends. This CDR3 region has 14 residues. CDR3 amino acids: CASSLGESKHEQFF. CDR3 sequence (DNA): TGCGCCAGCAGCTTGGGGGAGTCCAAGCATGAGCAGTTCTTC.

The CDR3: CASSEYWKANYGYTF. The CDR3 DNA follows: TGTGCCAGCAGTGAATACTGGAAAGCTAACTATGGCTACACCTTC. This rearrangement joins TRBV6-1 to TRBJ1-2; no firm D call. V was trimmed by 2 bases and J by 0 bases, leaving 10 bases between them. The CDR3 consists of 15 residues. Germline CDR1 is MNHNS and CDR2 is SASEGT.

This rearrangement joins TRBV18 to TRBJ2-7; 8 nucleotides line up with TRBD1. This CDR3 is 15 amino acids long. Germline V gene lookup returns CDR1 KGHSH and CDR2 LQKENI. Germline trimming cut 6 bases from V and 7 bases from J; bases unmatched to any gene: 14. The DNA of the CDR3 is TGTGCCAGCTCGCCGCCGGGACAGGCACGGGAAGAGCAGTACTTC. Protein sequence: CASSPPGQAREEQYF.

This clone was counted at least ten times. Additional DNA sequences in this sample encode the identical CDR3. The chain uses TRBV7-8 and TRBJ2-7, with a weak D call TRBD2 (5 bases). V lost 1 base and J 3 bases, leaving 10 bases between the germline ends. The CDR3 runs to 14 residues. Germline loops: CDR1 SGHVS, CDR2 FQNEAQ. The CDR3, as DNA: TGTGCCAGCAGCTTAGGGACTGTCAACTACGAGCAGTACTTC. It codes for CASSLGTVNYEQYF.

The chain joins TRBV28 to TRBJ1-1; no clear D gene. The length of the CDR3 is 14 residues. The V gene's germline CDR1 is MDHEN and CDR2 SYDVKM. Trimming pared 3 bases from V and 7 bases from J, leaving 15 bases between. The DNA of the CDR3 is TGTGCCAGCAGTTTCGATCGGACGGAAGATGAAGCTTTCTTT. It specifies CASSFDRTEDEAFF.

Notes on this clone: Distinct nucleotide sequences in the sample also encode this CDR3. The chain has TRBV4-2 and TRBJ2-1; weak D call: TRBD1 (5 bases). The CDR3 has 14 amino acids. V was pared by 1 base and J by 7 bases, with 11 bases between. Germline V CDR1 and CDR2: LGHNA, YNFKEQ. The CDR3 nucleotides are TGTGCCAGCAGCCAAGGGCAGGGCAGAAATGAGCAGTTCTTC. It codes for CASSQGQGRNEQFF.

Notes on this clone: At the DNA level, this CDR3 is encoded by other sequences in the same sample as well. V usage is TRBV28 and J usage is TRBJ2-1; D gene uncertain. V lost 2 bases, J lost 0 bases, and 8 bases lay in between. CDR3 length: 15 amino acids. Looked up from germline, CDR1 is MDHEN and CDR2 is SYDVKM. The CDR3 coding sequence is TGTGCCAGCAGTTTAGGCGGTAGCTCCTACAATGAGCAGTTCTTC. Protein: CASSLGGSSYNEQFF.

The chain recombines TRBV4-2 with TRBJ2-1, with a weak D call TRBD1 (5 bases). This CDR3 spans 16 amino acids. Trimming removed 7 bases at V and 5 bases at J, with 21 bases between. The V gene's germline CDR1 is LGHNA and CDR2 YNFKEQ. CDR3 in amino acids: CASNKEELWGDNEQFF. DNA of the CDR3: TGTGCCAGCAACAAAGAGGAACTCTGGGGCGACAATGAGCAGTTCTTC.

The V and J genes are TRBV5-1 and TRBJ2-2; possibly TRBD1 for D (5 bases). In germline, CDR1 is SGHRS, CDR2 YFSETQ. The CDR3 extends over 17 amino acids. V was cut by 4 bases and J by 0 bases, with 16 bases left in between. DNA for the CDR3: TGCGCCAGCAGCCTTATAGGGGCCCAAACGAACACCGGGGAGCTGTTTTTT. Its protein is CASSLIGAQTNTGELFF.

The chain has TRBV28 and TRBJ2-7; 10 bases match TRBD1. Germline-derived CDR1 and CDR2 are MDHEN and SYDVKM. After removal of 4 bases from V and 7 bases from J, the junction contained 16 bases not matched to a gene. This CDR3 has 17 amino acids. CDR3 DNA sequence: TGTGCCAGCAGTTCTCCCGCTCGGGACAGGGGACGTGAAGAGCAGTACTTC. It yields the protein CASSSPARDRGREEQYF.

The table lists this clone with a few counts. The rearrangement links TRBV30 to TRBJ1-5; D is unclear. The CDR3 consists of 14 residues. Germline V gene sequence: CDR1 GTSNPN, CDR2 SVGIG (reference sequence). Trimming removed 1 base from V and 7 bases from J, with 14 bases in between. CDR3 bases: TGTGCCTGGAGTGGGCCCTTTTCTAGCCAGCCCCAGCATTTT. It codes for CAWSGPFSSQPQHF.

The rearrangement links TRBV6-6 to TRBJ1-1, with D possibly TRBD1 on 5 matching bases. The V end was cut by 2 bases, the J end by 11 bases, with 12 bases between. Germline loops: CDR1 MNHNY, CDR2 SVGAGI (reference sequence). The CDR3 contains 12 residues. The CDR3 loop is CASSYPQAGAFF. CDR3 bases: TGTGCCAGCAGTTACCCACAGGCCGGGGCTTTCTTT.

The chain carries TRBV4-2 and TRBJ1-4; D perhaps matches TRBD1 (5 bases). Germline CDR1 reads LGHNA; CDR2 reads YNFKEQ. CDR3 length: 14 amino acids. V shed 1 base and J shed 6 bases, with 9 bases lying between them. The DNA for the CDR3 is TGTGCCAGCAGCCAAGCCGGGACTTATGAAAAACTGTTTTTT. It is translated as CASSQAGTYEKLFF.

The chain carries TRBV5-4 and TRBJ2-1; the match to TRBD2 covers 7 bases. There are 16 residues in the CDR3. With 4 bases clipped from V and 5 bases from J, the junction kept 12 bases outside the gene matches. Germline V gene sequence: CDR1 SGHNT, CDR2 YYREEE (reference sequence). The CDR3 DNA is TGTGCCAGCAGCCACGGACTAGACCTTCCGGACAATGAGCAGTTCTTC. Protein: CASSHGLDLPDNEQFF.

V and J are TRBV9 and TRBJ2-1; 7 bases fit TRBD2. The CDR3 extends over 15 amino acids. Germline CDR1 SGDLS, CDR2 YYNGEE. Germline trimming cut 0 bases from V and 9 bases from J; bases unmatched to any gene: 9. The CDR3 region has the DNA TGTGCCAGCAGCGTAGACGGCGGGAGAGGGTTTGAGCAGTTCTTC. Its translation: CASSVDGGRGFEQFF.

The CDR3 bases are TGTGCCAGCAGCTTTAACGTTTGGGGGGAAAGGACTGAGCAGTTCTTC. Its translation is CASSFNVWGERTEQFF. V and J are TRBV11-3 and TRBJ2-1; D is possibly TRBD2 (6 bases). The CDR3 runs 16 residues. The germline V and J ends were trimmed by 3 bases and 9 bases, with 21 bases remaining between them. The germline V gene encodes CDR1 SGHNT and CDR2 YENEEA.

The genes are TRBV28 and TRBJ2-2; the D is unclear. Germline values: CDR1 MDHEN, CDR2 SYDVKM. V was pared by 2 bases and J by 0 bases, with 10 bases between. The CDR3 runs to 16 residues. CDR3 DNA sequence: TGTGCCAGCAGTTTAGTGGGCATTGCGAACACCGGGGAGCTGTTTTTT. It yields the protein CASSLVGIANTGELFF.

The chain is built from TRBV7-3 and TRBJ2-3; unclear D gene. The CDR3 sequence is 13 residues long. Germline V gives CDR1 SGHTA, CDR2 FQGTGA. V was clipped by 0 bases and J by 4 bases, with 5 bases between them. In nucleotides, the CDR3 is TGTGCCAGCAGCTTAACCCCCCCAGATACGCAGTATTTT. It encodes CASSLTPPDTQYF.